These T cell receptor beta chains were read from a single sample in a study of cytomegalovirus exposure and HLA in healthy donors. Some clones are missing from TCRdb's copy, which holds only in-frame ones; the method was immunoSEQ multiplex PCR. The table records about 190,000 clones, more than 80% of them present only once. The sample comprised PBMCs. These receptors were obtained from a woman aged 45-59 years in good health and CMV-seropositive. Each CDR3 is given with its conserved first and last residue. D genes are given only for firm matches. Some rows have no size entry. The others give once, few or many, or a class for an expanded clone.

J | size | D | V | CDR3 | DNA
TRBJ2-5 | NA | NA | TRBV9 | CASSTGEKETQYF | TGTGCCAGCAGCACGGGGGAGAAAGAGACCCAGTACTTC
TRBJ1-2 | NA | TRBD1 | TRBV27 | CASSYRQGDGYTF | TGTGCCAGCAGTTATCGACAGGGGGATGGCTACACCTTC
TRBJ2-6 | once | TRBD1 | TRBV11-2 | CASSPRTGRANVLTF | TGTGCCAGCAGCCCCCGGACAGGGAGGGCCAACGTCCTGACTTTC
TRBJ2-1 | NA | NA | TRBV18 | CASSENRDEQFF | TGTGCCAGCTCAGAGAACAGGGACGAGCAGTTCTTC
TRBJ2-3 | NA | TRBD2 | TRBV5-4 | CASSSSGGASADTQYF | TGTGCCAGCAGCTCTAGCGGGGGGGCCTCGGCAGATACGCAGTATTTT
TRBJ2-1 | NA | TRBD1 | TRBV9 | CASSVWTGETDEQFF | TGTGCCAGCAGCGTCTGGACAGGGGAGACTGATGAGCAGTTCTTC
TRBJ2-2 | NA | NA | TRBV10-2 | CAARSVSNTGELFF | TGCGCAGCACGAAGCGTTTCGAACACCGGGGAGCTGTTTTTT
TRBJ1-2 | few | TRBD1 | TRBV12-5 | CASGLSTGVGYTF | TGTGCTAGTGGTTTGTCGACAGGGGTTGGCTACACCTTC
TRBJ2-7 | NA | TRBD1 | TRBV6-5 | CASSRGQDYEQYF | TGTGCCAGCAGTCGCGGACAGGATTACGAGCAGTACTTC
TRBJ2-3 | NA | TRBD2 | TRBV7-2 | CASSSRLAGGWTDTQYF | TGTGCCAGCAGCTCCAGACTAGCGGGGGGGTGGACAGATACGCAGTATTTT
TRBJ2-7 | NA | TRBD1 | TRBV30 | CAWSLWDRAYEQYF | TGTGCCTGGAGCCTCTGGGACAGAGCCTACGAGCAGTACTTC
TRBJ2-5 | NA | TRBD2 | TRBV2 | CASSPGLAGGGETQYF | TGTGCCAGCAGTCCGGGACTAGCGGGGGGTGGCGAGACCCAGTACTTC
TRBJ1-2 | NA | TRBD1 | TRBV30 | CAWGSGQGAYGYTF | TGTGCCTGGGGTTCGGGACAGGGGGCCTATGGCTACACCTTC
TRBJ2-7 | NA | NA | TRBV21-1 | CASSKTPSYEQYF | TGTGCCAGCAGCAAAACACCATCCTACGAGCAGTACTTC
TRBJ1-2 | few | NA | TRBV7-6 | CASSAGQLYGYTF | TGTGCCAGCAGCGCCGGACAACTCTATGGCTACACCTTC
TRBJ1-4 | few | TRBD1 | TRBV4-1 | CASSQATGGTNEKLFF | TGCGCCAGCAGCCAGGCGACAGGGGGAACTAATGAAAAACTGTTTTTT
TRBJ1-3 | NA | NA | TRBV7-9 | CSSSSQGSGNTIYF | TGTTCCAGCAGCTCCCAGGGTAGTGGAAACACCATATATTTT
TRBJ1-1 | NA | NA | TRBV9 | CASSVGGEDTEAFF | TGTGCCAGCAGCGTAGGAGGGGAGGACACTGAAGCTTTCTTT
TRBJ2-7 | NA | TRBD2 | TRBV27 | CASSYGELSGSYEQYF | TGTGCCAGCAGTTACGGCGAGCTCAGCGGGAGCTACGAGCAGTACTTC
TRBJ2-7 | few | TRBD1 | TRBV5-1 | CASSLGTGLYEQYF | TGCGCCAGCAGCTTGGGGACAGGTCTCTACGAGCAGTACTTC
TRBJ2-3 | few | TRBD1 | TRBV13 | CASSLPTGGDVQYF | TGTGCCAGCAGCTTACCCACAGGGGGCGACGTGCAGTATTTT
TRBJ2-1 | few | NA | TRBV6-1 | CASSAGFYHNEQFF | TGTGCCAGCAGTGCGGGTTTCTACCACAATGAGCAGTTCTTC
TRBJ1-5 | once | TRBD1 | TRBV6-6 | CASTDRVGEPQHF | TGTGCCAGCACCGACAGGGTTGGAGAGCCCCAGCATTTT
TRBJ1-1 | NA | NA | TRBV27 | CASSSGHPSTEAFF | TGTGCCAGCAGTTCGGGACACCCGAGCACTGAAGCTTTCTTT
TRBJ1-5 | NA | NA | TRBV5-1 | CASSLGGGGQPQHF | TGCGCCAGCAGCTTGGGTGGGGGCGGTCAGCCCCAGCATTTT
TRBJ1-1 | NA | NA | TRBV10-3 | CATAAEVMNTEAFF | TGTGCCACCGCCGCAGAGGTCATGAACACTGAAGCTTTCTTT
TRBJ2-2 | few | TRBD2 | TRBV7-9 | CATDTSGRNTGELFF | TGTGCCACCGACACTAGCGGCCGTAACACCGGGGAGCTGTTTTTT